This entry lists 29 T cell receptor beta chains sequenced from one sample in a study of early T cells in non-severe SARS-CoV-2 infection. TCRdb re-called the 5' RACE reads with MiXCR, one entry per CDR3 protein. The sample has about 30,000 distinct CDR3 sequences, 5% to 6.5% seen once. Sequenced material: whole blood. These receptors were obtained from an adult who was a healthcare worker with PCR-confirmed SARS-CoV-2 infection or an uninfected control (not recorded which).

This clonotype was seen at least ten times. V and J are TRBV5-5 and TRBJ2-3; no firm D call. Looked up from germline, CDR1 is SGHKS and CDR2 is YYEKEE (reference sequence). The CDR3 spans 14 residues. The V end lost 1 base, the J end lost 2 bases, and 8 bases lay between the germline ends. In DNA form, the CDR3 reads TGTGCCAGCAGCTTGACCGGTACCACAGATACGCAGTATTTT. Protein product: CASSLTGTTDTQYF.

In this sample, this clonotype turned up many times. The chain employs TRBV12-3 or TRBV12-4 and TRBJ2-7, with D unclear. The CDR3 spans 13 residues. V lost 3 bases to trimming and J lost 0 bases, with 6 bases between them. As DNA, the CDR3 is TGTGCCAGCAGTTTTGGATCCTCCTACGAGCAGTACTTC. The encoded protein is CASSFGSSYEQYF.

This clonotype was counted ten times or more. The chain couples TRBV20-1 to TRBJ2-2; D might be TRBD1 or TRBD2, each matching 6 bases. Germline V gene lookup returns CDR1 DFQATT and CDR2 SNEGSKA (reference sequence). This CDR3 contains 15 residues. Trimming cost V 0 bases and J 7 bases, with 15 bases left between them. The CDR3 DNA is TGCAGTGCTAGAGATCACCGGGGGACACGCGGGGAGCTGTTTTTT. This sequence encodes CSARDHRGTRGELFF.

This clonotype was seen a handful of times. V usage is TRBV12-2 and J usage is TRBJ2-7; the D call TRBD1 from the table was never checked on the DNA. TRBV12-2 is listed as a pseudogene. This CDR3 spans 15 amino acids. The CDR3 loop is CASRFGSTEGCEQYF. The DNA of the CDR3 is TGTGCAAGTCGCTTCGGGTCAACAGAGGGGTGCGAGCAGTACTTC.

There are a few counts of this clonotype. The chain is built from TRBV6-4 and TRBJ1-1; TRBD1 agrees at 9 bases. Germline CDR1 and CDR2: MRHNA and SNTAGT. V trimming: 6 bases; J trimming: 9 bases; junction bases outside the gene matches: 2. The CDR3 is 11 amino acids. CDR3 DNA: TGTGCCAGCAGAAACAGGGGGCAAGCTTTCTTT. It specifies CASRNRGQAFF.

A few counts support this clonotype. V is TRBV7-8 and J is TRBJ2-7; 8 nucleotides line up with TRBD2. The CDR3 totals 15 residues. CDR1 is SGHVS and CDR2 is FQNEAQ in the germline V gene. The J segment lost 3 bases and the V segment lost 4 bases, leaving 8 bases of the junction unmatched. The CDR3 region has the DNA TGTGCCAGCAGCTCAGCGGGGGTCACCAGCTACGAGCAGTACTTC. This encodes CASSSAGVTSYEQYF.

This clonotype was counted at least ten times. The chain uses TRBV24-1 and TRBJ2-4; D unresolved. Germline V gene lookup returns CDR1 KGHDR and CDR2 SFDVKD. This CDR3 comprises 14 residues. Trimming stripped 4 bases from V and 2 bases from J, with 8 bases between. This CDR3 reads CATSELGTKNIQYF. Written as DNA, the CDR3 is TGTGCCACCAGTGAATTAGGTACCAAAAACATTCAGTACTTC.

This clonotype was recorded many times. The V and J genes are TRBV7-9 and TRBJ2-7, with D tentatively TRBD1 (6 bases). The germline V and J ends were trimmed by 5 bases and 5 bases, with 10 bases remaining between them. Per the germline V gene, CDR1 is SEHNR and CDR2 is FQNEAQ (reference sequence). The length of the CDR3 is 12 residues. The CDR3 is CASSVNRDEQYF. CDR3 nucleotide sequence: TGTGCCAGCAGCGTAAACAGGGACGAGCAGTACTTC.

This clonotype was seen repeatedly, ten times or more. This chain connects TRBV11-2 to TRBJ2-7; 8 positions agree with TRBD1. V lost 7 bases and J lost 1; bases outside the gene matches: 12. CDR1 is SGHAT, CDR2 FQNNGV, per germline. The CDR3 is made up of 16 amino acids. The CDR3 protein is CASTVGGNRGSYEQYF. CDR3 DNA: TGTGCCAGCACTGTCGGGGGAAACAGGGGGTCCTACGAGCAGTACTTC.

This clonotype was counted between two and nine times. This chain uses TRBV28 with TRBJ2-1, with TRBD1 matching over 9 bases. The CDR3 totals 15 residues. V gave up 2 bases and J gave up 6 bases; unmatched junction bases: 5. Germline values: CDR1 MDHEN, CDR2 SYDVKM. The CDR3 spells CASSLAGQGINEQFF. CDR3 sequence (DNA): TGTGCCAGCAGTTTAGCGGGACAGGGAATCAATGAGCAGTTCTTC. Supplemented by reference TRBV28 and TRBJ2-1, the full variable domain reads DVKVTQSSRYLVKRTGEKVFLECVQDMDHENMFWYRQDPGLGLRLIYFSYDVKMKEKGDIPEGYSVSREKKERFSLILESASTNQTSMYLCASSLAGQGINEQFFGPGTRLTVL.

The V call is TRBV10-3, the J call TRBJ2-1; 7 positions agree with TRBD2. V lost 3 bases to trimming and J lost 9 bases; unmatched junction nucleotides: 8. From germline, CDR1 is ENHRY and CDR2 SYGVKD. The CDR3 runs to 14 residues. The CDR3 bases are TGTGCCATCAGTGATACGACTAGCTCAATTGAGCAGTTCTTC. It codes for CAISDTTSSIEQFF.

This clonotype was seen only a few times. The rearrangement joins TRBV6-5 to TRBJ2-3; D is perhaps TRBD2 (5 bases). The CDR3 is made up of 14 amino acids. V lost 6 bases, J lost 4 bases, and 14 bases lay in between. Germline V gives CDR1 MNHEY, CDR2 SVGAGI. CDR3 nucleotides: TGTGCCAGCAGCCGAACTAGTGGCGCAGATACGCAGTATTTT. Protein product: CASSRTSGADTQYF.

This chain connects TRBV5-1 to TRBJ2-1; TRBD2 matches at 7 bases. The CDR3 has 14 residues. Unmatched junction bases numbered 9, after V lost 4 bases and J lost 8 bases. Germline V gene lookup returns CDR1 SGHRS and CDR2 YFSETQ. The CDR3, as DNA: TGCGCCAGCAGCCCCAGGGCGGGGGAGGATGAGCAGTTCTTC. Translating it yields CASSPRAGEDEQFF. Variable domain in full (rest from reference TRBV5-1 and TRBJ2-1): KAGVTQTPRYLIKTRGQQVTLSCSPISGHRSVSWYQQTPGQGLQFLFEYFSETQRNKGNFPGRFSGRQFSNSRSEMNVSTLELGDSALYLCASSPRAGEDEQFFGPGTRLTVL.

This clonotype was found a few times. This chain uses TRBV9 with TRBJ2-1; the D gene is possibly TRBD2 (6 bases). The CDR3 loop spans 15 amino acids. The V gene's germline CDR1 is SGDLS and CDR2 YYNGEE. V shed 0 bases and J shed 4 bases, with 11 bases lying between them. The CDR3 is CASSVGASEYNEQFF. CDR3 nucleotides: TGTGCCAGCAGCGTAGGAGCTAGCGAGTACAATGAGCAGTTCTTC.

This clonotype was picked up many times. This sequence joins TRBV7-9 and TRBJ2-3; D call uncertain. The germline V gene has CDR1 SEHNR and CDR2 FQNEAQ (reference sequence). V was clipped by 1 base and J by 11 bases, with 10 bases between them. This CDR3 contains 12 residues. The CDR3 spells CASSLEPRGQYF. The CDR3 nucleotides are TGTGCCAGCAGCTTAGAGCCTAGAGGGCAGTATTTT.

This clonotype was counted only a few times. The CDR3 coding sequence is TGTGCCAGCAGTTCTGAGACAGGCTATTCACCCCTCCACTTT. Protein product: CASSSETGYSPLHF. This chain connects TRBV12-3 or TRBV12-4 to TRBJ1-6; tentatively, D is TRBD1 (6 bases). The CDR3 extends over 14 amino acids. Trimming cost V 4 bases and J 8 bases, with 12 bases left between them.

CDR3 sequence (DNA): TGCAGTGCTACAGGGATCCCATCCTACGAGCAGTACTTC. Protein: CSATGIPSYEQYF. The chain has TRBV20-1 and TRBJ2-7; D perhaps matches TRBD1 (5 bases). The CDR3 covers 13 residues. Deletions cut 4 bases from V and 1 base from J, with 11 bases between. Germline V gives CDR1 DFQATT, CDR2 SNEGSKA (reference sequence).

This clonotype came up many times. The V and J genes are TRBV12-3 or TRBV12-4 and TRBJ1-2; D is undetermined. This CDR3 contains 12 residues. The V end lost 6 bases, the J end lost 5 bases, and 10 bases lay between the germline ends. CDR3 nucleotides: TGTGCCAGCAGCCCCCCGGGATATGGCTACACCTTC. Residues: CASSPPGYGYTF.

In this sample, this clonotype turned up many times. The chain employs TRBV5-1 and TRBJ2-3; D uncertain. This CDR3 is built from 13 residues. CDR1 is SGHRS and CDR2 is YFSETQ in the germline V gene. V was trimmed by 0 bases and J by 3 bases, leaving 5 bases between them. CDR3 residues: CASSLDQTDTQYF. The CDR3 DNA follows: TGCGCCAGCAGCTTGGACCAAACAGATACGCAGTATTTT.

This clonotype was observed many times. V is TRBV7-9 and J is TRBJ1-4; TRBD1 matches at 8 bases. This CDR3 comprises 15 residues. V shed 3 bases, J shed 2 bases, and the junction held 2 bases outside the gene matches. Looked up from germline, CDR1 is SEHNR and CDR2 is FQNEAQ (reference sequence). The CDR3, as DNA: TGTGCCAGCAGCTTGACAGGGGTTACTAATGAAAAACTGTTTTTT. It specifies CASSLTGVTNEKLFF.

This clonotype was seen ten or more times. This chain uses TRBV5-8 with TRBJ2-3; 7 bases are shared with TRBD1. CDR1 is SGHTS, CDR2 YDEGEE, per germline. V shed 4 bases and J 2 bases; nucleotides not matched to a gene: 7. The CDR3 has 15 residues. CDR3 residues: CASSPGQPNTDTQYF. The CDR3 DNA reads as TGTGCCAGCAGCCCGGGACAGCCCAACACAGATACGCAGTATTTT.

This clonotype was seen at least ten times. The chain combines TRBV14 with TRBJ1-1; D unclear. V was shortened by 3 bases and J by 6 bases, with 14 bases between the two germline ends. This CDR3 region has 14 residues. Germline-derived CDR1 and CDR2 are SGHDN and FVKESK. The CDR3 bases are TGTGCCAGCAGCCACCCCACGTCATTCTCTGAAGCTTTCTTT. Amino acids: CASSHPTSFSEAFF.

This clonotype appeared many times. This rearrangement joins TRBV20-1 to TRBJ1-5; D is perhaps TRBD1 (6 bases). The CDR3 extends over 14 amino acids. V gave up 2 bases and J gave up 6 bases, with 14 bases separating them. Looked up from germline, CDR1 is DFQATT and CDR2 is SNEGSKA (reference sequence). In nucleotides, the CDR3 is TGCAGTGCTAGACGCAGGGGCAAGGGTCAGCCCCAGCATTTT. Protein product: CSARRRGKGQPQHF.

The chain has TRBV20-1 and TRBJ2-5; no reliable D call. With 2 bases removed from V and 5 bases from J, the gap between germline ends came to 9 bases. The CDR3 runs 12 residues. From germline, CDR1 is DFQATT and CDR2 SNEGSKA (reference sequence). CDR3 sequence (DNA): TGCAGTGCTAGACGAGAGGTGGAGACCCAGTACTTC. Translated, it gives CSARREVETQYF.

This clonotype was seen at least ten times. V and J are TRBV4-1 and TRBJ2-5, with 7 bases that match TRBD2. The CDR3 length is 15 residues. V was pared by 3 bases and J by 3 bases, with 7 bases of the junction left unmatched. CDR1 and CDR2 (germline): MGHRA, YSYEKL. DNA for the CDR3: TGCGCCAGCAGCCATATTTCTAGCGGTAAAGAGACCCAGTACTTC. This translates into CASSHISSGKETQYF.

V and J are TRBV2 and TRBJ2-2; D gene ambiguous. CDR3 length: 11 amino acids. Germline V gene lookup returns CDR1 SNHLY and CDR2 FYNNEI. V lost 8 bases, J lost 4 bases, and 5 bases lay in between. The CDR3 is CASEVTGELFF. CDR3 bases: TGTGCCAGCGAAGTCACCGGGGAGCTGTTTTTT.

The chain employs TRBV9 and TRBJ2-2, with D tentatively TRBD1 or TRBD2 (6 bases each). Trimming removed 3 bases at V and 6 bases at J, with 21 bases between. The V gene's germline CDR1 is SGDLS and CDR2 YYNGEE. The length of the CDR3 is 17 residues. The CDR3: CASSGGGLSAGAGELFF. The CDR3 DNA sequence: TGTGCCAGCAGCGGAGGGGGACTTTCCGCAGGTGCCGGGGAGCTGTTTTTT.

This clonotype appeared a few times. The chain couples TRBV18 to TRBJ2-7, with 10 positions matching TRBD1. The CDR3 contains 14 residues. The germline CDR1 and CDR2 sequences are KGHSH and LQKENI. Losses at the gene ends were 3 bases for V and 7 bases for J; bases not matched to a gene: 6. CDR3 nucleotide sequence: TGTGCCAGCTCACCCGGGACAGGGGAGGTTGAGCAGTACTTC. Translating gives CASSPGTGEVEQYF.

The CDR3 DNA is TGTGCCAGCTCACCTCCAGGGCCTAATGAAAAACTGTTTTTT. This gives the protein CASSPPGPNEKLFF. V and J are TRBV18 and TRBJ1-4; D may be TRBD1 (5 bases). The V and J ends lost 3 bases and 3 bases respectively, with 8 bases between them. The CDR3 is 14 amino acids. CDR1 and CDR2 from the germline V gene are KGHSH and LQKENI.